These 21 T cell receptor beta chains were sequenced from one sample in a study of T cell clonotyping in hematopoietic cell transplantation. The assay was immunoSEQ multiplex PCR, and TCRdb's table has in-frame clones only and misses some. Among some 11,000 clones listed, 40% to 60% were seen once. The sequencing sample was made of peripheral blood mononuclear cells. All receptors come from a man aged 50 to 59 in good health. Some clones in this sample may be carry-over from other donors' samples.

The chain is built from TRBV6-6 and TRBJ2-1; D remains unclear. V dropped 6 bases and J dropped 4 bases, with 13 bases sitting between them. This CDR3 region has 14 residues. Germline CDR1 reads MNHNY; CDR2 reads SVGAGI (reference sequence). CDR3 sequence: CASRHTWGYNEQFF. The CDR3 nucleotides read TGTGCCAGCAGGCATACTTGGGGATACAATGAGCAGTTCTTC.

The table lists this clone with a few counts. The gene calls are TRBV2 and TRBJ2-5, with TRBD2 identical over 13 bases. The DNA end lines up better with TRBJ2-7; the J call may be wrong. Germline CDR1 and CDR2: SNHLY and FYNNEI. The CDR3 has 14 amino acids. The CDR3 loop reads CASRTSGGAYEQYF. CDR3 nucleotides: TGTGCCAGCAGAACTAGCGGGGGGGCGTACGAGCAGTACTTC.

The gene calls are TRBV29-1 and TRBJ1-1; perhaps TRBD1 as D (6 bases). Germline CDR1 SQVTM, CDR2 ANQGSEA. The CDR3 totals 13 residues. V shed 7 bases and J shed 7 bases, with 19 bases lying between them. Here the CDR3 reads CSGGGRGSGEAFF. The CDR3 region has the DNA TGCAGCGGGGGGGGCAGGGGTAGCGGTGAAGCTTTCTTT.

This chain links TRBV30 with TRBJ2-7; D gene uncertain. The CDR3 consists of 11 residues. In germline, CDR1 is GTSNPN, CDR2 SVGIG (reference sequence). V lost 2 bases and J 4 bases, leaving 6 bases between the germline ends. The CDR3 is CAWSLRYEQYF. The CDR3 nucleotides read TGTGCCTGGAGTTTGCGGTACGAGCAGTACTTC.

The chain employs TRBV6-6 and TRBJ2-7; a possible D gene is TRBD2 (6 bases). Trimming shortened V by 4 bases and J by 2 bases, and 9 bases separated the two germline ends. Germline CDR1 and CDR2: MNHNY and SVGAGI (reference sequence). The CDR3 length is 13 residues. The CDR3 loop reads CASSWREAYEQYF. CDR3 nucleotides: TGTGCCAGCAGTTGGCGGGAAGCCTACGAGCAGTACTTC.

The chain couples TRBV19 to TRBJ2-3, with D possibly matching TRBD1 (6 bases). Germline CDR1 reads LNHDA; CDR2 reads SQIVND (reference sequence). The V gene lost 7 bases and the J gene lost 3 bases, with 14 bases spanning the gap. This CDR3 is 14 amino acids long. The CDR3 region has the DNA TGTGCCAGTAAATATACGCAGGGGACAGATACGCAGTATTTT. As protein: CASKYTQGTDTQYF.

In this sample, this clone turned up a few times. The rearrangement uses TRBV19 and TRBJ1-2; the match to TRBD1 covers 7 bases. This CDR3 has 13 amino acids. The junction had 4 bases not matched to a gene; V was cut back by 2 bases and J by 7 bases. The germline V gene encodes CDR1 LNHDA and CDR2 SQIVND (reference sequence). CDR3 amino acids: CASSITQGSGYTF. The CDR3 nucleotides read TGTGCCAGTAGTATAACACAGGGGTCTGGCTACACCTTC. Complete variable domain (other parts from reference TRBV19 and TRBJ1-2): DGGITQSPKYLFRKEGQNVTLSCEQNLNHDAMYWYRQDPGQGLRLIYYSQIVNDFQKGDIAEGYSVSREKKESFPLTVTSAQKNPTAFYLCASSITQGSGYTFGSGTRLTVV.

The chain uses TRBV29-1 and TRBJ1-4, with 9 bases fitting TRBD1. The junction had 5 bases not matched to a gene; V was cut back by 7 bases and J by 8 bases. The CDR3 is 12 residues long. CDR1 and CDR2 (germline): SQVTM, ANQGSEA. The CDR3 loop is CSADRGREKLFF. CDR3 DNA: TGCAGCGCTGACAGGGGGAGAGAAAAACTGTTTTTT.

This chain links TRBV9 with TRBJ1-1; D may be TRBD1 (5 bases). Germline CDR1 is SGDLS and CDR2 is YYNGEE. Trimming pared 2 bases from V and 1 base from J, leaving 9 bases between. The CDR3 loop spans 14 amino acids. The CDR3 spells CASSVSGQNTEAFF. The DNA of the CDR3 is TGTGCCAGCAGCGTCTCAGGACAGAACACTGAAGCTTTCTTT.

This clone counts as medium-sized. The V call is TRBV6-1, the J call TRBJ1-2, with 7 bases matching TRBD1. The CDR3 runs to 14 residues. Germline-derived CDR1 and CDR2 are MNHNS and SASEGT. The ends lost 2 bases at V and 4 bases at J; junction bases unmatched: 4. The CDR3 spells CASSESPGGYGYTF. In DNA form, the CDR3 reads TGTGCCAGCAGTGAATCCCCAGGGGGCTATGGCTACACCTTC.

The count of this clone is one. The CDR3 sequence is CSATAGTGDEAFF. CDR3 bases: TGCAGCGCCACAGCCGGGACAGGTGATGAAGCTTTCTTT. The rearrangement joins TRBV29-1 to TRBJ1-1, with TRBD1 identical over 8 bases. CDR3 length equals 13 residues. Germline V gene lookup returns CDR1 SQVTM and CDR2 ANQGSEA. The J segment lost 7 bases and the V segment lost 7 bases, leaving 11 bases of the junction unmatched.

The CDR3 loop is CASSLVARVGELFF. The CDR3 nucleotides are TGTGCCAGCAGTTTAGTAGCGCGGGTCGGGGAGCTGTTTTTT. This chain uses TRBV28 with TRBJ2-2; TRBD2 is a possible D gene (5 bases). CDR1 is MDHEN, CDR2 SYDVKM, per germline. The V and J ends lost 2 bases and 7 bases respectively, with 11 bases between them. This CDR3 region has 14 residues.

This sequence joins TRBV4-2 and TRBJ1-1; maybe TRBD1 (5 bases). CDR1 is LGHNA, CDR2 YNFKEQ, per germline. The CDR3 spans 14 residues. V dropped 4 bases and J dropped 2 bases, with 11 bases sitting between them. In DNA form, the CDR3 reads TGTGCCAGCAGCCGAGGGCGGACAAACACTGAAGCTTTCTTT. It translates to CASSRGRTNTEAFF.

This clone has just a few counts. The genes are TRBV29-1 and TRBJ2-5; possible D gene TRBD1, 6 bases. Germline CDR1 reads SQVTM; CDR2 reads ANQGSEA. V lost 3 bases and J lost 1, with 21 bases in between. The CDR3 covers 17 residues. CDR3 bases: TGCAGCGTTGAGGCTCAACGAGGCCAGGGGCCCCAAGAGACCCAGTACTTC. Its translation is CSVEAQRGQGPQETQYF.

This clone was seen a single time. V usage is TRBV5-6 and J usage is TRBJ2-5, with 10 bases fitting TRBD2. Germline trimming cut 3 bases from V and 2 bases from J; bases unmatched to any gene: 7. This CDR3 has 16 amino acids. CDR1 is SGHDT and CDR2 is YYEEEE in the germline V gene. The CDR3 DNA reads TGTGCCAGCAGCTGGCCGGCTAGCGGGGGTCAAGAGACCCAGTACTTC. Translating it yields CASSWPASGGQETQYF.

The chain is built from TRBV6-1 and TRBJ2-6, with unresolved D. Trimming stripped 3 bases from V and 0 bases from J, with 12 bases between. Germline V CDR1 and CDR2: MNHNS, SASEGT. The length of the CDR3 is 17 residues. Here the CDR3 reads CASSDRPYSSGANVLTF. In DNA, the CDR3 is TGTGCCAGCAGTGACCGACCTTACAGCTCTGGGGCCAACGTCCTGACTTTC.

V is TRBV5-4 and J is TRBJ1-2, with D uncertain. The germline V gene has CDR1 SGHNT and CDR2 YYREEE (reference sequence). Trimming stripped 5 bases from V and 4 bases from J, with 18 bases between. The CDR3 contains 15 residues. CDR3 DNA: TGTGCCAGCAGGATCGCCGTAGGGAGTGGCTATGGCTACACCTTC. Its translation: CASRIAVGSGYGYTF.

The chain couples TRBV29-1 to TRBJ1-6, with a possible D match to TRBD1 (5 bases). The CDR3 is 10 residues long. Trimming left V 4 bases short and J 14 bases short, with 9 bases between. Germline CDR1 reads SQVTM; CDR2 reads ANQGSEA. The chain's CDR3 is CSVVLGALHF. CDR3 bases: TGCAGCGTTGTGCTAGGGGCCCTCCACTTT.

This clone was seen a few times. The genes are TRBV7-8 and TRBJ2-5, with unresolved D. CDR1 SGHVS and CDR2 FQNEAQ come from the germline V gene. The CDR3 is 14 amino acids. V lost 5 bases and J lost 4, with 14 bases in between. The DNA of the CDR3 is TGTGCCAGCAGCGACCCTGGGTTGCCAGAGACCCAGTACTTC. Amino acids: CASSDPGLPETQYF.

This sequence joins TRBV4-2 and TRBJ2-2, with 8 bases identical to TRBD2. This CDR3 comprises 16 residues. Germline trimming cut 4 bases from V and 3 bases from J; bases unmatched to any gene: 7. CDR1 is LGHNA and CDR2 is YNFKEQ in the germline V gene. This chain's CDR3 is CASSPSGRGDTGELFF. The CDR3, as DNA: TGTGCCAGCAGCCCGAGCGGGAGAGGGGACACCGGGGAGCTGTTTTTT.

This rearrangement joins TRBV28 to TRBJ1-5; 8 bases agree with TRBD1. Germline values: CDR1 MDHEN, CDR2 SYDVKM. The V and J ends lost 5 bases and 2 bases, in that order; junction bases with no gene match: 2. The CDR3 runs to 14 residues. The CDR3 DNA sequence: TGTGCCAGCAGTGCAGGGGGCGGCAATCAGCCCCAGCATTTT. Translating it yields CASSAGGGNQPQHF.